The count of the clone carrying this T cell receptor beta chain is one. These data are taken from a study of blood T cell repertoires in COVID-19. TCRdb's copy holds only in-frame clones and misses some; the assay was immunoSEQ multiplex PCR. The sample includes around 150,000 clones, roughly 80% of them seen just once. Sequencing was carried out using PBMCs or T cells enriched from blood (not recorded which). This clonotype originated in a woman aged 40 to 55 who had recovered from COVID-19.

The CDR3 nucleotides are TGTGCCAGCAGTGAAGCAGGGAGTGGAAACACCATATATTTT. This translates into CASSEAGSGNTIYF. This chain links TRBV6-1 with TRBJ1-3; D ambiguous. This CDR3 comprises 14 residues. Germline loops: CDR1 MNHNS, CDR2 SASEGT. Deletions cut 0 bases from V and 3 bases from J, with 6 bases between.